This TCR beta chain was sequenced during a study of shared clonotypes between healthy human individuals. Whole-study context: Used for every donor were three CD4 naive, three CD4 memory, two CD8 naive and one CD8 memory plate.

Regarding the study as a whole: Even with large depth, rarefaction showed that sorted-subset sequencing was incomplete. Memory subsets had estimated richness that was generally smaller than that of naive subsets.

For this clone: Antigen specificity is unknown.

The naive CD8 population came from CD45RO-negative cells selected for CCR7, without terminally differentiated effector memory CD45RA+ cells. The material for each subset, its genomic DNA, was split evenly across several immunoSEQ plates. The table came from immunoSEQ multiplex PCR; TCRdb's copy has only in-frame clones and leaves some out. The sample shows about 2.1 million clones, around 93% of them seen only once. Material: naive CD8+ T cells from PBMCs. This clonotype was sampled from a man between 18 and 29 years old in good health. Some clones in this sample may be carry-over from other donors' samples.

The CDR3: CASRDRRCEQYF. The CDR3 DNA is TGCGCCAGCAGGGACAGAAGGTGCGAGCAGTACTTC. This chain uses TRBV10-1 with TRBJ2-7; D possibly corresponds to TRBD1 (6 bases). The length of the CDR3 is 12 residues. The germline V gene encodes CDR1 WNHNN and CDR2 SYGVQD (reference sequence). V was shortened by 6 bases and J by 6 bases, with 12 bases between the two germline ends.